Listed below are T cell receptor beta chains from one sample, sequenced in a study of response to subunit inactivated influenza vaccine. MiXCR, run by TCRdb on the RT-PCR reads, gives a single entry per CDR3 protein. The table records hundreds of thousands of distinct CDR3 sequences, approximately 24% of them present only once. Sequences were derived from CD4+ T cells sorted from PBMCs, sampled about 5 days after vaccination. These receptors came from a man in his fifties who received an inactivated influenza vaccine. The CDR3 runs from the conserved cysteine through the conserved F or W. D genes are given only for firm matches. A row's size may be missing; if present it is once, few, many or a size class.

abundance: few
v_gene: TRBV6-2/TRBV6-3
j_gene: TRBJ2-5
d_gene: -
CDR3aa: CASSWGTTQETQYF
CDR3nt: TGTGCCAGCAGTTGGGGGACAACCCAAGAGACCCAGTACTTC

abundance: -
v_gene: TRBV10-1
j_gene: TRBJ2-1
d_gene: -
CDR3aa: CASKGGSNEQFF
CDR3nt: TGCGCCAGTAAAGGGGGTAGCAATGAGCAGTTCTTC

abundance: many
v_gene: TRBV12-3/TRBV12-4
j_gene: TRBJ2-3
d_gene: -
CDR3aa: CASSFSGSDTQYF
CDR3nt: TGTGCCAGCAGTTTTTCGGGGTCAGATACGCAGTATTTT

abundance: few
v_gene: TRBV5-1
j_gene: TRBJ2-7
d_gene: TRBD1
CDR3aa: CASSSGQGLDEQYF
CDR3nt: TGCGCCAGCAGCTCGGGACAGGGTTTGGACGAGCAGTACTTC

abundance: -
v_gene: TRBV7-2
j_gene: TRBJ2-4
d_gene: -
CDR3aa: CASSPIAAKNIQYF
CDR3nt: TGTGCCAGCAGTCCAATTGCGGCCAAAAACATTCAGTACTTC

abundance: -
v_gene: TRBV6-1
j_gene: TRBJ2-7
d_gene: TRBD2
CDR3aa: CASRVTLAEVYEQYF
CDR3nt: TGTGCCAGCAGGGTTACACTAGCGGAGGTCTACGAGCAGTACTTC

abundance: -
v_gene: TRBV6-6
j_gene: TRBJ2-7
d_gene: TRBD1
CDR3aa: CASSFYRGYEQYF
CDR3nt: TGTGCCAGCAGTTTTTACAGGGGTTACGAGCAGTACTTC

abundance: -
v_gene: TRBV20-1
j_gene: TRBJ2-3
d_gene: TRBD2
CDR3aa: CSASGGRITDTQYF
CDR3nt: TGCAGTGCTAGTGGCGGGAGGATCACAGATACGCAGTATTTT

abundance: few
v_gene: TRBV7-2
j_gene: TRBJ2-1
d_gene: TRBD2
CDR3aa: CASKAGEPLKNPNEQFF
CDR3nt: TGTGCCAGCAAGGCGGGAGAACCCCTAAAGAACCCCAATGAGCAGTTCTTC

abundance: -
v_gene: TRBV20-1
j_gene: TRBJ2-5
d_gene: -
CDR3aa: CKAGNQETQYF
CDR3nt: TGCAAGGCCGGTAACCAAGAGACCCAGTACTTC

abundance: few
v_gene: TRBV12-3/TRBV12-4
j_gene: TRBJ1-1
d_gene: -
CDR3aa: CASSRVSPTEAFF
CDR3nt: TGTGCCAGCAGTCGGGTTTCTCCCACTGAAGCTTTCTTT

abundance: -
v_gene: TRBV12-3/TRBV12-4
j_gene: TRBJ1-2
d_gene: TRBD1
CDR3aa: CASSLTAGTGNTF
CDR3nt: TGTGCCAGCAGTCTAACCGCCGGGACAGGGAACACCTTC

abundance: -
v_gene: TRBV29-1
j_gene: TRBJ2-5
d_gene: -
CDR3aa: CSVKGGHSGTQYF
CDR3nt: TGCAGCGTTAAAGGAGGACATTCAGGGACCCAGTACTTC

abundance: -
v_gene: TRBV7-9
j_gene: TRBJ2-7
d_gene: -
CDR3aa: CASSLESGPVGQYF
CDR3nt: TGTGCCAGCAGCTTAGAGTCGGGACCTGTCGGTCAGTACTTC

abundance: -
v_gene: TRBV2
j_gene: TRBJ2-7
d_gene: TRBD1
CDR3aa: CASSEGQGAIYEQYF
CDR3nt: TGTGCCAGCAGTGAGGGACAGGGGGCGATCTACGAGCAGTACTTC

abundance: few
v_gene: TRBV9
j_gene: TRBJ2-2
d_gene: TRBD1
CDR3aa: CASRENRGSGELFF
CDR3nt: TGTGCCAGCAGAGAAAACAGGGGATCCGGGGAGCTGTTTTTT

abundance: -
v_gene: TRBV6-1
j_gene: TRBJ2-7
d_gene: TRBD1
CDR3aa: CASSHRGIEQYF
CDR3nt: TGTGCCAGCAGTCACAGGGGGATCGAGCAGTACTTC